The T cell receptor (beta chain) under discussion was sequenced for a study of PD-1 blockade in classical Hodgkin lymphoma. Some clones are missing from TCRdb's copy, which holds only in-frame ones; the method was immunoSEQ multiplex PCR. Found here are 21,000 or so clones, 74% of them singletons; the top ten hold about 20%. V was pared by 0 bases and J by 4 bases, with 11 bases between. Per germline, CDR1 SGHRS and CDR2 YFSETQ. The CDR3 runs 16 residues. A remark on this clone: Its target is unknown.

Relapses following autologous stem cell transplantation were seen in all patients, with brentuximab vedotin exposure varying. Findings and limits, study-wide: According to reports, newly diagnosed patients had lower baseline TCR diversity than healthy donors, and relapsed/refractory patients had lower baseline TCR diversity still. At C4D1, TCR diversity had climbed significantly for CD4+ cells, though not for CD8+ cells.

V usage is TRBV5-1 and J usage is TRBJ2-6; D may be TRBD1 (6 bases). The clonotype originates from a human donor with classical Hodgkin lymphoma. Material: peripheral blood mononuclear cells (PBMCs), obtained at baseline. The CDR3 DNA is TGCGCCAGCAGCTTGGCCTTGGGGACAGGGGCCAACGTCCTGACTTTC. It specifies CASSLALGTGANVLTF.